These T cell receptor beta chains were read from a single sample in a study of blood T cell repertoires in COVID-19. Sequencing was performed with immunoSEQ multiplex PCR; in TCRdb, only in-frame clones are kept and a portion is missing. The sample has approximately 200,000 clones, about 90% seen once. Sample: peripheral blood. The receptors stem from a young man with active or convalescent COVID-19. Each CDR3 is given without its conserved first and last residue. Each record gives: J gene, V gene, CDR3 protein.

>TRBJ1-1|TRBV5-1
ASSLEAGVNTEAF
>TRBJ2-1|TRBV6-4
ASSSSGSSYNEQF
>TRBJ1-1|TRBV3-1/TRBV3-2
ASSRQGNTEAF
>TRBJ1-2|TRBV28
ASSFYADGYT
>TRBJ2-7|TRBV30
AWGRVTVSYEQY
>TRBJ1-5|TRBV6-5
ASSSPAAGGQPQH
>TRBJ1-5|TRBV6-6
ASRPQGVANQPQH
>TRBJ2-7|TRBV28
ASSRRGSGSYEQY
>TRBJ1-2|TRBV9
ASSADGTGLYGYT
>TRBJ1-1|TRBV18
ASSQSTGWLNTEAF
>TRBJ2-7|TRBV29-1
SVRASGSPAYEQY
>TRBJ1-1|TRBV29-1
SVGQLNTEAF
>TRBJ2-5|TRBV19
ASSIVVGQKTQY
>TRBJ2-1|TRBV7-8
ASSLYRDNEQF
>TRBJ2-7|TRBV30
AWSALFGRDYEQY
>TRBJ2-1|TRBV11-1
ASSYARGTHNEQF
>TRBJ1-1|TRBV12-3/TRBV12-4
ASSYRVNTEAF
>TRBJ2-3|TRBV27
ASRGLAVIDTQY
>TRBJ2-5|TRBV28
ASRRAGDGETQY
>TRBJ1-1|TRBV5-3
ARSLQGVSDTEAF
>TRBJ2-6|TRBV5-4
ASSWRARGRSGANVLT
>TRBJ1-2|TRBV12-3/TRBV12-4
ASSWAYGYT
>TRBJ2-7|TRBV25-1
ASSGKGGSSSEQY
>TRBJ1-1|TRBV28
ASSLGQGGTEAF
>TRBJ2-7|TRBV5-4
ASNADGSSAEQY
>TRBJ2-7|TRBV10-3
AIRTTRDRVSYEQY
>TRBJ1-1|TRBV19
AAGRRNTEAF
>TRBJ2-7|TRBV7-8
ASSSRQGTYEQY
>TRBJ2-1|TRBV29-1
SVTEQGDEQF
>TRBJ2-7|TRBV27
ASSRGTSDYEQY
>TRBJ1-1|TRBV7-9
ASSLGPDRGWATEAF
>TRBJ1-4|TRBV5-8
ASSTSGTVNEKLF
>TRBJ2-3|TRBV6-2/TRBV6-3
ASSYSTSGSSSDTQY
>TRBJ1-3|TRBV11-2
ASSLVRSDTIY
>TRBJ1-3|TRBV2
ADRGPGNTIY
>TRBJ2-7|TRBV28
ASNPGQGNSYEQY
>TRBJ2-5|TRBV6-5
ASSYQGYLETQY
>TRBJ1-3|TRBV6-5
ASSSTGHGNTIY
>TRBJ1-4|TRBV10-1
ASPAGTTNEKLF
>TRBJ2-7|TRBV27
ASSAHRGPLDEQY
>TRBJ1-2|TRBV5-1
ASSLEGVSYT
>TRBJ1-2|TRBV6-1
ASSGRTGVGRRYGYT
>TRBJ1-1|TRBV7-9
ASSSRGPPGQGNTEAF
>TRBJ1-1|TRBV5-1
ASSPPTEMNTEAF
>TRBJ1-5|TRBV28
ASTRGQGSQPQH
>TRBJ1-3|TRBV30
ASVRDRGNTIY
>TRBJ1-5|TRBV11-3
ASSFIRDRANQPQH
>TRBJ1-6|TRBV27
ASSSMTDANSPLH
>TRBJ1-2|TRBV10-3
AISGTGDGYT
>TRBJ2-3|TRBV25-1
ASSGGLAGGSSTDTQY
>TRBJ2-1|TRBV2
AIPGQASYNEQF
>TRBJ2-1|TRBV4-3
ASSQEGAGGDEQF
>TRBJ1-3|TRBV7-6
ASSLRSEHSSYSGNTIY
>TRBJ1-2|TRBV25-1
ASGYRDGYT
>TRBJ1-2|TRBV4-1
ASSQAQGALGYGYT
>TRBJ2-7|TRBV27
ASSTLAAGHEQY